This is a list of T cell receptor beta chains from one sample in a study of T cell responses to AZD1222 COVID-19 vaccine. Some clones are missing from TCRdb's copy, which holds only in-frame ones; the method was immunoSEQ multiplex PCR. The sample comprises 68,000 or so clones, 65% to 80% of which are singletons, and roughly 12% rests with the top ten. Specimen: peripheral blood, collected on day 0 of AZD1222 vaccination. These receptors came from an adult in good health. Both conserved end residues are part of each CDR3. The D gene is left open where the match is weak. Size is omitted from some rows. Given values are once, few, many or a class for expanded clones.

V	J	D	size	DNA	CDR3
TRBV19	TRBJ2-1	TRBD1	NA	TGTGCCAGTAGTATAGGTGGGACAGTCCCTAATGAGCAGTTCTTC	CASSIGGTVPNEQFF
TRBV12-3/TRBV12-4	TRBJ2-7	NA	NA	TGTGCCAGCAGTCTTCGGATAGGAGGGGAGCAGTACTTC	CASSLRIGGEQYF
TRBV10-1	TRBJ1-1	NA	NA	TGCGCCAGCAGTGTGGAGGGGTCGGGCACTGAAGCTTTCTTT	CASSVEGSGTEAFF
TRBV4-3	TRBJ2-7	TRBD2	NA	TGCGCCAGCAGCCAAGAGCCCGGCGGGGGGGCCTTCCACGAGCAGTACTTC	CASSQEPGGGAFHEQYF
TRBV6-5	TRBJ2-1	TRBD1	few	TGTGCCAGCAGTTACCCTCTTGGGACAGGGGCCAATGAGCAGTTCTTC	CASSYPLGTGANEQFF
TRBV28	TRBJ2-7	TRBD1	NA	TGTGCCAGCAGAATACTTTTCAGACAGGGCACTACCTACGAGCAGTACTTC	CASRILFRQGTTYEQYF
TRBV5-4	TRBJ2-4	TRBD1	NA	TGTGCCAGCAGCTTGCGACAGGGGGAGAGGAACATTCAGTACTTC	CASSLRQGERNIQYF
TRBV7-2	TRBJ1-2	NA	NA	TGTGCCAGCAGCCTCCTGCCCGAGGGAAGGGCGGATGGCTACACCTTC	CASSLLPEGRADGYTF
TRBV5-5	TRBJ2-7	TRBD1	NA	TGTGCCAGCAGCTTGGGGGGACAGGGCTACGAGCAGTACTTC	CASSLGGQGYEQYF
TRBV5-1	TRBJ2-7	NA	NA	TGCGCCAGCAGCTTGGGGCAGGGAAGCGGCTCCTACGAGCAGTACTTC	CASSLGQGSGSYEQYF
TRBV29-1	TRBJ2-3	TRBD2	NA	TGCAGCGTTGAAGATCTTACTAGCGGGGGGTCGCTTTTT	CSVEDLTSGGSLF
TRBV6-5	TRBJ1-5	NA	few	TGTGCCAGCAGATCAGAGGGGCCAGGTCAGCCCCAGCATTTT	CASRSEGPGQPQHF
TRBV27	TRBJ1-6	NA	NA	TGTGCCAGCAAGTTACAGGGTCCTTCACCCCTCCACTTT	CASKLQGPSPLHF
TRBV4-2	TRBJ2-1	TRBD2	NA	TGTGCCAGCAGCCAAGGGAGCGGGGGAACTGCCCCCTACAATGAGCAGTTCTTC	CASSQGSGGTAPYNEQFF
TRBV6-5	TRBJ2-5	NA	once	TGTGCCAGCAGTTACTCGGGCTACGAGACCCAGTACTTC	CASSYSGYETQYF
TRBV3-1/TRBV3-2	TRBJ1-2	TRBD1	few	TGTGCCAGCAGCCAAGATGGACAGGGTTATGGCTACACCTTC	CASSQDGQGYGYTF
TRBV28	TRBJ1-2	NA	NA	TGTGCCAGCAGTTCCCCCGCCCCTCCTAACTATGGCTACACCTTC	CASSSPAPPNYGYTF
TRBV4-1	TRBJ2-1	NA	NA	TGCGCCAGCAGCCAAGAAGGGCGGAACTCCTACAATGAGCAGTTCTTC	CASSQEGRNSYNEQFF
TRBV19	TRBJ2-7	NA	NA	TGTGCCAGTAGTATTGGTAGGGGACCCTACGAGCAGTACTTC	CASSIGRGPYEQYF
TRBV4-1	TRBJ1-1	NA	few	TGCGCCAGCAGCCAAGGTTTCGGAATAAGCACTGAAGCTTTCTTT	CASSQGFGISTEAFF
TRBV19	TRBJ1-1	NA	NA	TGTGCCAGTAGTATTGGGGTACGCACTGAAGCTTTCTTT	CASSIGVRTEAFF
TRBV7-8	TRBJ2-2	TRBD2	NA	TGTGCCAGCAGCTTCACTAGCGGGGTACCCGGGGAGCTGTTTTTT	CASSFTSGVPGELFF
TRBV2	TRBJ1-3	NA	NA	TGTGCCAGCAGTGATTTATCCACCGGTATCTCTGGAAACACCATATATTTT	CASSDLSTGISGNTIYF
TRBV7-9	TRBJ2-5	TRBD2	NA	TGTGCCAGCAGCCCGGGGACTAGCGGGGGGGCTATGGAGACCCAGTACTTC	CASSPGTSGGAMETQYF
TRBV19	TRBJ1-3	NA	once	TGTGCCAGTAGCGTTGACAGATACTCTGGAAACACCATATATTTT	CASSVDRYSGNTIYF
TRBV2	TRBJ1-3	NA	few	TGTGCCAGCAGTGAATTCCTACAGGTCTCTGGAAACACCATATATTTT	CASSEFLQVSGNTIYF
TRBV27	TRBJ1-6	NA	NA	TGTGCCAGCACCTTATCGTGGGGATCCGGTTCCCCCCTCCACTTT	CASTLSWGSGSPLHF
TRBV3-1/TRBV3-2	TRBJ1-2	TRBD1	NA	TGTGCCAGCAGCCAGGCGGGACAGGGAGGAGAGAATGGCTACACCTTC	CASSQAGQGGENGYTF
TRBV28	TRBJ2-1	TRBD1	NA	TGTGCCAGCAGTCAATACAGGGGGACAGGGACTTTCAATGAGCAGTTCTTC	CASSQYRGTGTFNEQFF
TRBV3-1/TRBV3-2	TRBJ2-1	TRBD2	NA	TGTGCCAGCAGCCAAGGTCGAGCGGGGGGGTACAATGAGCAGTTCTTC	CASSQGRAGGYNEQFF
TRBV6-5	TRBJ1-4	TRBD1	NA	TGTGCCAGCAGTACAAGACAGGGCGCGATTGAAAAACTGTTTTTT	CASSTRQGAIEKLFF
TRBV28	TRBJ1-4	TRBD1	NA	TGTGCCAGCAGTTTAGGGGACAGGTCGAATGAAAAACTGTTTTTT	CASSLGDRSNEKLFF
TRBV6-5	TRBJ1-2	TRBD1	once	TGTGCCAGCAGTCTCCGGGACAGCTCTAACTATGGCTACACCTTC	CASSLRDSSNYGYTF
TRBV9	TRBJ2-7	NA	NA	TGTGCCAGCAGCGTCGGCGGGGTGTCCTACGAGCAGTACTTC	CASSVGGVSYEQYF
TRBV11-2	TRBJ1-4	NA	once	TGTGCCAGCAGGGACTTGAGGGCAGCTGCAACTAATGAAAAACTGTTTTTT	CASRDLRAAATNEKLFF
TRBV5-6	TRBJ2-7	NA	NA	TGTGCCAGCAGCTTAGGTACGGTTCTCGACGAGCAGTACTTC	CASSLGTVLDEQYF
TRBV30	TRBJ1-4	NA	NA	TGTGCCTGGAGTGTAGGGTCAAATGAAAAACTGTTTTTT	CAWSVGSNEKLFF
TRBV28	TRBJ2-7	TRBD1	NA	TGTGCCAGCCGCGGACAGGGGTCCTACGAGCAGTACTTC	CASRGQGSYEQYF
TRBV19	TRBJ1-1	TRBD1	NA	TGTGCCAGTACCATGGGGACGGGACAGGGGACCACTGAAGCTTTCTTT	CASTMGTGQGTTEAFF
TRBV19	TRBJ1-3	NA	NA	TGTGCCAGTAGTCAAAATTCTGGAAACACCATATATTTT	CASSQNSGNTIYF
TRBV7-8	TRBJ2-2	NA	NA	TGTGCCAGTACCAGCTTCCCCGGGGAGCTGTTTTTT	CASTSFPGELFF
TRBV7-8	TRBJ1-3	NA	NA	TGTGCCAGCACCCGAGAGAGCGGTGGAAACACCATATATTTT	CASTRESGGNTIYF
TRBV4-1	TRBJ1-1	TRBD1	once	TGCGCCAGCACCCGGACAGGGAGGCGCACTGAAGCTTTCTTT	CASTRTGRRTEAFF
TRBV11-2	TRBJ1-3	NA	NA	TGTGCCAGCAGCCTAGCGGGTACGGGCGCTACCTCGCCTGGAAACACCATATATTTT	CASSLAGTGATSPGNTIYF
TRBV3-1/TRBV3-2	TRBJ1-3	TRBD1	once	TGTGCCAGCAGCCCGGACAGGGGGCACGGAAACACCATATATTTT	CASSPDRGHGNTIYF
TRBV4-2	TRBJ2-3	NA	NA	TGTGCCAGCAGCCATCGCATGGGGGATACGCAGTATTTT	CASSHRMGDTQYF
TRBV27	TRBJ2-6	NA	NA	TGTGCCAGCAGTTTACGGGGCTCTGGGGCCAACGTCCTGACTTTC	CASSLRGSGANVLTF
TRBV30	TRBJ1-1	NA	NA	TGTGCCTGGAGTCGGCGGAACACTGAAGCTTTCTTT	CAWSRRNTEAFF
TRBV14	TRBJ1-6	NA	NA	TGTGCCAGCAGCCCCTTTAATTCACCCCTCCACTTT	CASSPFNSPLHF
TRBV7-2	TRBJ1-1	NA	NA	TGTGCCAGCAGCTTAGGACAGTCATCCATCACTGAAGCTTTCTTT	CASSLGQSSITEAFF
TRBV27	TRBJ2-7	NA	NA	TGTGCCAGCAGTTTATTACTTGGGCCCTCCTACGAGCAGTACTTC	CASSLLLGPSYEQYF
TRBV6-5	TRBJ1-1	TRBD1	NA	TGTGCCAGCAGCCCGGGACAGGGCTTTGAAGCTTTCTTT	CASSPGQGFEAFF
TRBV6-9	TRBJ1-4	NA	NA	TGTGCCAGCAGTTATAGGCCCCTTAATGAAAAACTGTTTTTT	CASSYRPLNEKLFF
TRBV5-1	TRBJ1-1	TRBD1	NA	TGCGCCAGCAGCGGCGTCATGTTAGGGGGACAGGGGGCCTGGACTGAAGCTTTCTTT	CASSGVMLGGQGAWTEAFF